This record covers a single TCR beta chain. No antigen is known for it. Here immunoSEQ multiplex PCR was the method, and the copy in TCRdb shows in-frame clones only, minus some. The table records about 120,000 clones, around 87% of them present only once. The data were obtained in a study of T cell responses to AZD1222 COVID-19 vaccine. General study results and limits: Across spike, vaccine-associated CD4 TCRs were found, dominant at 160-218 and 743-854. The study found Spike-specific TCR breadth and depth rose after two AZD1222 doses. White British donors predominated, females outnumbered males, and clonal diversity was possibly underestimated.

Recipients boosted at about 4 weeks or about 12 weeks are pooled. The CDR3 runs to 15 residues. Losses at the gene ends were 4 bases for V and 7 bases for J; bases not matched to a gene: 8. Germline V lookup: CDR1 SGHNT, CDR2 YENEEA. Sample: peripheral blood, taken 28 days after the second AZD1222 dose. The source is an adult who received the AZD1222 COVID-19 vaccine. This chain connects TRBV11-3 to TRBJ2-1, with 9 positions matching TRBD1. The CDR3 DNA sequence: TGTGCCAGCAGCTCCGAGGGGACAGGGAGTAATGAGCAGTTCTTC. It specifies CASSSEGTGSNEQFF.